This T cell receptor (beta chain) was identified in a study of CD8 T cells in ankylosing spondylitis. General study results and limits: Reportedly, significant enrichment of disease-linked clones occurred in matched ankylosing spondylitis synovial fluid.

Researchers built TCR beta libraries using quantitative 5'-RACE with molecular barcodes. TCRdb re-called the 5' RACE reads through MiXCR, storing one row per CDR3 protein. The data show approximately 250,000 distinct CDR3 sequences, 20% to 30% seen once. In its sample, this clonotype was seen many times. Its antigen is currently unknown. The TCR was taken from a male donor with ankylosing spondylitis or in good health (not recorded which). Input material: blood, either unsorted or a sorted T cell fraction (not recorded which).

In nucleotides, the CDR3 is TGCAGCGTTGAAGATCGGCGGGGGGGCTATGAGCAGTTCTTC. It is translated as CSVEDRRGGYEQFF. J is TRBJ2-1 and V is TRBV29-1; 9 bases are shared with TRBD2. Germline CDR1 and CDR2: SQVTM and ANQGSEA. CDR3 size: 14 residues. Germline trimming cut 0 bases from V and 8 bases from J; bases unmatched to any gene: 5.